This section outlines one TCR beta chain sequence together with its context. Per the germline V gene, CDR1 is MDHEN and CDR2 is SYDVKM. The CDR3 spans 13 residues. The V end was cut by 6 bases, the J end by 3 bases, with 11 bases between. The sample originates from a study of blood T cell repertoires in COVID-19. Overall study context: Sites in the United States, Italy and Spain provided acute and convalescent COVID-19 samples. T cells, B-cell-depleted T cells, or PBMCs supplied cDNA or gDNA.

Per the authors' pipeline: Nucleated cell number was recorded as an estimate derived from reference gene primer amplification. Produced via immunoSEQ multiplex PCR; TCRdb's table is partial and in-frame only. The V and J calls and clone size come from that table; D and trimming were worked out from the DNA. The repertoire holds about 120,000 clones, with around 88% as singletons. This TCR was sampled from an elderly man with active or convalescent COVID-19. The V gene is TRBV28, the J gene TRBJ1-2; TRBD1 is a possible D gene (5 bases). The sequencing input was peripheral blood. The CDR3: CASSPGLYYGYTF. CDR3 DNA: TGTGCCAGCAGCCCGGGACTGTACTATGGCTACACCTTC.